The 27 T cell receptor beta chains reported below all come from one sample, sequenced in a study of OX40 agonist ivuxolimab in advanced cancers. Assay used: immunoSEQ multiplex PCR; TCRdb lists only in-frame clones, some missing. Of some 33,000 clones detected, roughly 84% appear once; the ten largest clones hold about 22%. The starting material was CD4+ or CD8+ T cells sorted from blood, obtained in a trial of the OX40 agonist ivuxolimab. The receptors shown here come from an adult with an advanced solid tumor such as melanoma, head and neck, liver or kidney cancer.

The gene calls are TRBV6-5 and TRBJ1-1; no clear D. Deletions cut 0 bases from V and 4 bases from J, with 12 bases between. This CDR3 spans 15 amino acids. Germline CDR1 and CDR2: MNHEY and SVGAGI. This CDR3 reads CASSYSGPLGTEAFF. The CDR3 region has the DNA TGTGCCAGCAGTTACTCAGGTCCCCTGGGCACTGAAGCTTTCTTT.

The genes are TRBV10-1 and TRBJ1-5, with D hard to call. Germline V lookup: CDR1 WNHNN, CDR2 SYGVQD (reference sequence). V shed 7 bases and J shed 7 bases, with 20 bases lying between them. The CDR3 runs 15 residues. The CDR3 region has the DNA TGCGCCAGCATCATGATCCGGGTTGGAGGGCAGCCCCAGCATTTT. Translated, it gives CASIMIRVGGQPQHF.

The J gene is TRBJ1-1, the V gene TRBV27; 11 nucleotides line up with TRBD1. Trimming cost V 10 bases and J 1 base; bases outside gene matches: 2. There are 13 residues in the CDR3. Germline CDR1 MNHEY, CDR2 SMNVEV (reference sequence). CDR3 loop: CATGQGANTEAFF. Here the CDR3 DNA reads TGTGCCACCGGACAGGGGGCGAACACTGAAGCTTTCTTT.

The sample holds a few counts of this clone. The chain's CDR3 is CASSLVTGRGELFF. The CDR3 DNA follows: TGTGCCAGCAGCTTAGTAACAGGGCGCGGGGAGCTGTTTTTT. The chain combines TRBV7-9 with TRBJ2-2, with D maybe TRBD1 (6 bases). This CDR3 has 14 residues. Trimming took 1 base from V and 7 from J, leaving 10 bases between them. Germline lookup yields CDR1 SEHNR and CDR2 FQNEAQ (reference sequence). The full variable domain, rest sourced from reference TRBV7-9 and TRBJ2-2, is DTGVSQNPRHKITKRGQNVTFRCDPISEHNRLYWYRQTLGQGPEFLTYFQNEAQLEKSRLLSDRFSAERPKGSFSTLEIQRTEQGDSAMYLCASSLVTGRGELFFGEGSRLTVL.

V is TRBV4-1 and J is TRBJ1-1; no firm D call. CDR3 length: 16 amino acids. CDR1 is MGHRA and CDR2 is YSYEKL in the germline V gene. V shed 0 bases and J shed 1 base, with 12 bases lying between them. CDR3 in DNA: TGCGCCAGCAGCCAAGATCTATCGGCAGGGAACACTGAAGCTTTCTTT. Its translation: CASSQDLSAGNTEAFF.

This clone turned up a few times. The chain couples TRBV29-1 to TRBJ1-2; 11 nucleotides match TRBD1. The CDR3 is 17 amino acids. V was pared by 6 bases and J by 6 bases, with 18 bases of the junction left unmatched. Germline V gene sequence: CDR1 SQVTM, CDR2 ANQGSEA. CDR3 region: CSVYFSGRDRGFDGYTF. CDR3 DNA sequence: TGCAGCGTCTACTTCTCTGGTCGGGACAGGGGGTTCGATGGCTACACCTTC. The complete variable domain, with remaining parts taken from reference TRBV29-1 and TRBJ1-2, reads SAVISQKPSRDICQRGTSLTIQCQVDSQVTMMFWYRQQPGQSLTLIATANQGSEATYESGFVIDKFPISRPNLTFSTLTVSNMSPEDSSIYLCSVYFSGRDRGFDGYTFGSGTRLTVV.

The V call is TRBV4-1, the J call TRBJ1-6; perhaps TRBD1 as D (5 bases). Germline V gives CDR1 MGHRA, CDR2 YSYEKL. The CDR3 is 15 residues long. V was clipped by 0 bases and J by 7 bases, with 10 bases between them. The CDR3 loop reads CASSQDQGWNSPLHF. The CDR3 region has the DNA TGCGCCAGCAGCCAAGATCAGGGATGGAATTCACCCCTCCACTTT.

The chain combines TRBV5-6 with TRBJ2-2; 7 bases are shared with TRBD2. V lost 0 bases and J lost 1; bases outside the gene matches: 3. Looked up from germline, CDR1 is SGHDT and CDR2 is YYEEEE. The CDR3 has 16 amino acids. CDR3 nucleotides: TGTGCCAGCAGCTTGGCATTAGCGGGGAACACCGGGGAGCTGTTTTTT. Its protein is CASSLALAGNTGELFF.

The chain is built from TRBV29-1 and TRBJ2-7; 9 bases align to TRBD1. This CDR3 has 14 amino acids. Germline assignment: CDR1 SQVTM and CDR2 ANQGSEA. J gave up 3 bases and V 3 bases, and 6 bases lay outside the gene matches. The CDR3, as DNA: TGCAGCGTTGATAGGGACAGGGATGGCTACGAGCAGTACTTC. Amino acids: CSVDRDRDGYEQYF.

As for this clone: A read error may account for a junction end that differs from germline. The chain couples TRBV5-6 to TRBJ1-1; possibly TRBD1 for D (5 bases). Germline V gives CDR1 SGHDT, CDR2 YYEEEE. The CDR3 loop spans 12 amino acids. CDR3 residues: CASSLGTGSMVF. The CDR3 DNA sequence: TGTGCCAGCAGCCTCGGGACCGGAAGCATGGTCTTT. The full variable domain, rest sourced from reference TRBV5-6 and TRBJ1-1, is DAGVTQSPTHLIKTRGQQVTLRCSPKSGHDTVSWYQQALGQGPQFIFQYYEEEERQRGNFPDRFSGHQFPNYSSELNVNALLLGDSALYLCASSLGTGSMVFGQGTRLTVV.

The rearrangement links TRBV10-3 to TRBJ2-1; 8 positions agree with TRBD2. The CDR3 totals 18 residues. The germline gives CDR1 ENHRY, CDR2 SYGVKD. Trimming took 2 bases from V and 1 from J; bases not matched to a gene: 10. This chain's CDR3 is CAISELPGGKDSYNEQFF. The CDR3 bases are TGTGCCATCAGTGAGCTCCCGGGGGGGAAGGATTCCTACAATGAGCAGTTCTTC.

The table lists this clone with a few counts. This chain links TRBV6-5 with TRBJ1-4, with TRBD1 identical over 9 bases. Germline lookup yields CDR1 MNHEY and CDR2 SVGAGI. This CDR3 spans 15 amino acids. V lost 3 bases, J lost 7 bases, and 6 bases stayed unmatched. The CDR3 DNA reads TGTGCCAGCAGTTATTATCGGACAGGGGTTGAAAAACTGTTTTTT. Translation gives CASSYYRTGVEKLFF.

J is TRBJ2-7 and V is TRBV28, with D possibly being TRBD1 or TRBD2 (5 bases each). V was pared by 6 bases and J by 7 bases, with 13 bases between. CDR1 is MDHEN, CDR2 SYDVKM, per germline. This CDR3 region has 12 residues. The CDR3 bases are TGTGCCAGCAGGACCGCAGGGAGTGAGCAGTACTTC. Translated: CASRTAGSEQYF.

The rearrangement links TRBV5-8 to TRBJ2-1; 8 positions match TRBD2. The CDR3 spans 15 residues. V was clipped by 4 bases and J by 7 bases; unmatched bases: 10. Germline CDR1 SGHTS, CDR2 YDEGEE. CDR3 sequence: CASSPGTSPWNEQFF. As DNA, the CDR3 is TGTGCCAGCAGCCCCGGGACTAGTCCATGGAATGAGCAGTTCTTC.

This chain links TRBV7-9 with TRBJ1-2; 7 positions match TRBD1. The V and J ends lost 1 base and 0 bases, in that order; junction bases with no gene match: 5. The CDR3 extends over 16 amino acids. Germline V lookup: CDR1 SEHNR, CDR2 FQNEAQ (reference sequence). For the CDR3, the DNA is TGTGCCAGCAGCTTAGTCGCAGGGGGGCCTAACTATGGCTACACCTTC. Protein sequence: CASSLVAGGPNYGYTF.

The rearrangement links TRBV4-1 to TRBJ2-7; 8 bases fit TRBD2. Trimming removed 6 bases from V and 2 bases from J; junction bases left unmatched: 9. This CDR3 has 15 residues. The germline gives CDR1 MGHRA, CDR2 YSYEKL. The CDR3 protein is CASSQSTSDPYEQYF. In nucleotides, the CDR3 is TGCGCCAGCAGTCAATCGACTAGCGACCCCTACGAGCAGTACTTC.

This clone came up a few times. The chain recombines TRBV4-2 with TRBJ2-3; D gene unclear. V lost 0 bases, J lost 1 base, and 8 bases lay in between. This CDR3 has 15 residues. CDR1 is LGHNA, CDR2 YNFKEQ, per germline. CDR3 in amino acids: CASSQDYAGTDTQYF. The CDR3 nucleotides read TGTGCCAGCAGCCAAGATTATGCGGGCACAGATACGCAGTATTTT.

The rearrangement links TRBV5-4 to TRBJ2-7; 8 bases fit TRBD2. V lost 5 bases to trimming and J lost 3 bases; unmatched junction nucleotides: 7. This CDR3 spans 14 amino acids. The germline CDR1 and CDR2 sequences are SGHNT and YYREEE (reference sequence). CDR3 coding DNA: TGTGCCAGCAGTTTAGCGGGACCTCTCTACGAGCAGTACTTC. Its protein product is CASSLAGPLYEQYF.

V and J are TRBV29-1 and TRBJ2-7; a possible D gene is TRBD2 (5 bases). Germline CDR1 reads SQVTM; CDR2 reads ANQGSEA. Deletions cut 4 bases from V and 5 bases from J, with 12 bases between. The CDR3 runs to 12 residues. The CDR3 sequence is CSVAGSADEQYF. The CDR3 DNA follows: TGCAGCGTTGCAGGTAGCGCGGACGAGCAGTACTTC.

The J gene is TRBJ1-1, the V gene TRBV7-6, with 7 nucleotides matching TRBD1. Germline V CDR1 and CDR2: SGHVS, FNYEAQ. CDR3 size: 15 residues. The ends lost 0 bases at V and 1 base at J; junction bases unmatched: 2. The CDR3 DNA reads TGTGCCAGCAGCTTAGCTTGGACAGGGAACACTGAAGCTTTCTTT. Translation: CASSLAWTGNTEAFF.

The chain joins TRBV9 to TRBJ2-3; possible D gene TRBD2, 5 bases. Germline V CDR1 and CDR2: SGDLS, YYNGEE. The CDR3 loop spans 17 amino acids. The V end was cut by 4 bases, the J end by 1 base, with 19 bases between. CDR3 DNA: TGTGCCAGCAGCCTCCCCCGGACTGGGTGGGGCACAGATACGCAGTATTTT. It yields the protein CASSLPRTGWGTDTQYF.

V gene TRBV29-1 combines with J gene TRBJ1-2; a weak D match, TRBD1 (5 bases). V was clipped by 1 base and J by 4 bases, with 10 bases between them. Germline V gene sequence: CDR1 SQVTM, CDR2 ANQGSEA. The CDR3 consists of 13 residues. CDR3 in amino acids: CSVEGGSIYGYTF. CDR3 nucleotides: TGCAGCGTTGAAGGGGGGAGTATCTATGGCTACACCTTC.

This rearrangement joins TRBV6-6 to TRBJ2-7; no definite D call. V was trimmed by 6 bases and J by 0 bases, leaving 15 bases between them. The CDR3 has 15 residues. The germline CDR1 and CDR2 sequences are MNHNY and SVGAGI (reference sequence). CDR3 protein: CASRPQAYLSYEQYF. DNA for the CDR3: TGTGCCAGCAGACCTCAGGCGTATCTCTCCTACGAGCAGTACTTC.

CDR3 region: CASSLDGGLKNTEAFF. The DNA for the CDR3 is TGTGCCAGCAGCTTGGACGGGGGGCTAAAGAACACTGAAGCTTTCTTT. The chain has TRBV11-2 and TRBJ1-1; a weak D match, TRBD1 (6 bases). Trimming stripped 3 bases from V and 1 base from J, with 15 bases between. This CDR3 contains 16 residues. Germline values: CDR1 SGHAT, CDR2 FQNNGV.

This chain connects TRBV4-1 to TRBJ2-7; D is uncertain. Trimming stripped 3 bases from V and 0 bases from J, with 6 bases between. The V gene's germline CDR1 is MGHRA and CDR2 YSYEKL. The CDR3 has 13 amino acids. DNA for the CDR3: TGCGCCAGCAGCCAGTGGGACTCCTACGAGCAGTACTTC. Protein product: CASSQWDSYEQYF.

V usage is TRBV7-2 and J usage is TRBJ1-2, with D possibly matching TRBD1 (6 bases). Germline lookup yields CDR1 SGHTA and CDR2 FQGNSA. V was trimmed by 1 base and J by 7 bases, leaving 13 bases between them. There are 14 residues in the CDR3. This CDR3 is CASSLVTGSSGYTF. DNA for the CDR3: TGTGCCAGCAGCTTAGTGACAGGTTCATCTGGCTACACCTTC.

J is TRBJ2-7 and V is TRBV7-9; D not resolved. Looked up from germline, CDR1 is SEHNR and CDR2 is FQNEAQ (reference sequence). V was shortened by 1 base and J by 0 bases, with 7 bases between the two germline ends. The CDR3 consists of 14 residues. The CDR3 spells CASSLVAGSYEQYF. CDR3 nucleotides: TGTGCCAGCAGCTTAGTGGCTGGCTCCTACGAGCAGTACTTC.